Detailed here is one TCR beta chain. Its antigen is undetermined. These data come from a study of cytomegalovirus exposure and HLA in healthy donors. Study overall: Unique TCRs from HLA-typed donors, 70 million to 85 million of them, were held in an early data release.

Amplification used 60 Vbeta primers and 13 Jbeta primers. Repertoires were generated with immunoSEQ multiplex PCR, while TCRdb's copy carries only in-frame clones and drops some. In the table there are roughly 190,000 clones, 74% of which are singletons. Study-wide results and limits: Prior analysis indicated that the majority of TCR beta V segments exhibited productivity approximately 90% or approximately 30% of the time. Cytomegalovirus-associated TCR beta chains were listed, numbering 164. CMV serostatus alone was available as immune exposure information.

Per germline, CDR1 SGHRS and CDR2 YFSETQ. This CDR3 has 16 amino acids. V was clipped by 0 bases and J by 7 bases; unmatched bases: 4. The TCR comes from a woman under 40 in good health and CMV-seropositive. The sample comprised PBMCs. The chain couples TRBV5-1 to TRBJ2-1, with 13 bases identical to TRBD2. CDR3 residues: CASSLELAGGLNEQFF. DNA for the CDR3: TGCGCCAGCAGCTTGGAACTAGCGGGAGGGCTGAATGAGCAGTTCTTC.